The source of this T cell receptor beta chain is a study of cytomegalovirus exposure and HLA in healthy donors. Study-wide results and limits: The likely explanation for a cluster of highly shared sequence variants was sequencing artifact. Most CMV-associated TCR beta chains were later found to appear HLA-restricted. TCR beta chain V- and J-gene trimming was linked, in a later analysis, to a missense variant in DCLRE1C. Prior analysis indicated that the majority of TCR beta V segments exhibited productivity approximately 87% or approximately 30% of the time.

To note about this clone: The antigen is unknown.

From germline, CDR1 is MDHEN and CDR2 SYDVKM. CDR3 length: 15 residues. V lost 5 bases to trimming and J lost 2 bases, with 14 bases between them. PCR employed 60 Vbeta and 13 Jbeta primers. Sequencing used immunoSEQ multiplex PCR; TCRdb keeps in-frame clones, though not all of them. The sample records some 190,000 clones, around 84% being singletons. The sequenced material came from PBMCs. The chain recombines TRBV28 with TRBJ2-3, with D tentatively TRBD2 (5 bases). The source of this sequence is a man in his forties in good health and CMV-seropositive. The CDR3 is CASSEGGRYTDTQYF. The DNA for the CDR3 is TGTGCCAGCAGTGAGGGCGGAAGGTACACAGATACGCAGTATTTT.